Below are 10 T cell receptor beta chains sequenced from a single sample in a study of blood T cell repertoires in COVID-19. Some clones are missing from TCRdb's copy, which holds only in-frame ones; the method was immunoSEQ multiplex PCR. This sample has over 350,000 clones; 86% occur once, and the top ten carry about 1.5%. Material for sequencing was peripheral blood. The receptors stem from a woman under 40 with active or convalescent COVID-19.

This chain joins TRBV10-3 and TRBJ1-2, with 8 bases matching TRBD1. Germline V gene data show CDR1 as ENHRY and CDR2 as SYGVKD. CDR3 length: 14 residues. Losses at the gene ends were 4 bases for V and 7 bases for J; bases not matched to a gene: 8. The CDR3, as DNA: TGTGCCATCAGTGTAACAGGGGGAGAGGGTGGCTACACCTTC. Its translation: CAISVTGGEGGYTF.

The CDR3 loop reads CASSIGQLQETQYF. In DNA form, the CDR3 reads TGTGCCAGCAGCATAGGACAGCTACAAGAGACCCAGTACTTC. The rearrangement uses TRBV5-4 and TRBJ2-5; D may be TRBD1 (6 bases). Trimming cost V 4 bases and J 2 bases, with 12 bases left between them. CDR1 is SGHNT, CDR2 YYREEE, per germline (reference sequence). This CDR3 is 14 amino acids long.

The chain couples TRBV6-5 to TRBJ2-7, with D possibly matching TRBD1 (6 bases). CDR1 and CDR2 (germline): MNHEY, SVGAGI. V lost 6 bases to trimming and J lost 1 base, with 16 bases between them. CDR3 length equals 15 residues. This CDR3 reads CASRGRTAVSYEQYF. The DNA of the CDR3 is TGTGCCAGCAGGGGGCGGACAGCCGTTTCCTACGAGCAGTACTTC.

V is TRBV6-1 and J is TRBJ2-6; maybe TRBD1 (6 bases). The germline gives CDR1 MNHNS, CDR2 SASEGT. CDR3 size: 15 residues. Trimming removed 3 bases from V and 4 bases from J, with 10 bases in between. The CDR3 is CASSDWGQGANVLTF. As DNA, the CDR3 is TGTGCCAGCAGTGATTGGGGGCAAGGGGCCAACGTCCTGACTTTC.

This clone occurred once. The rearrangement links TRBV27 to TRBJ2-1; D possibly corresponds to TRBD2 (6 bases). This CDR3 contains 13 residues. Germline values: CDR1 MNHEY, CDR2 SMNVEV (reference sequence). V was clipped by 7 bases and J by 10 bases, with 17 bases between them. CDR3: CASTQLGGKEQFF. CDR3 nucleotides: TGTGCCAGCACACAACTCGGGGGTAAGGAGCAGTTCTTC.

The gene calls are TRBV15 and TRBJ1-3; D may be TRBD1 (6 bases). There are 15 residues in the CDR3. The germline V and J ends were trimmed by 3 bases and 3 bases, with 12 bases remaining between them. Germline values: CDR1 LNHNV, CDR2 YYDKDF (reference sequence). The CDR3 sequence: CATSSAGVGGNTIYF. CDR3 DNA sequence: TGTGCCACCAGCAGCGCAGGGGTCGGTGGAAACACCATATATTTT.

The count of this clone is one. CDR3 sequence: CASSDSPRQGIYGYTF. CDR3 in DNA: TGTGCCAGCAGCGATTCCCCAAGACAGGGTATCTATGGCTACACCTTC. The rearrangement uses TRBV5-4 and TRBJ1-2; 7 nucleotides agree with TRBD1. The V gene end was trimmed by 4 bases and the J gene end by 4 bases; junction bases not matched to a gene: 13. There are 16 residues in the CDR3. Germline values: CDR1 SGHNT, CDR2 YYREEE (reference sequence).

This rearrangement joins TRBV5-4 to TRBJ2-1; 7 bases agree with TRBD2. Germline CDR1 is SGHNT and CDR2 is YYREEE (reference sequence). The V and J ends lost 0 bases and 1 base, in that order; junction bases with no gene match: 4. The CDR3 length is 16 residues. The CDR3 loop reads CASSLEASGSYNEQFF. The CDR3 nucleotides are TGTGCCAGCAGCTTGGAGGCTAGCGGTTCCTACAATGAGCAGTTCTTC.

The chain has TRBV3-1 (or the pseudogene TRBV3-2) and TRBJ2-7; 8 nucleotides align to TRBD1. V was pared by 4 bases and J by 1 base, with 6 bases of the junction left unmatched. Germline values: CDR1 LGHDT, CDR2 YNNKEL (reference sequence). The CDR3 spans 15 residues. CDR3 amino acids: CASSPLQGGSYEQYF. The CDR3 DNA reads as TGTGCCAGCAGCCCCTTACAGGGGGGTTCCTACGAGCAGTACTTC.

CDR3 sequence (DNA): TGCGCCAGCAGGATGTACGGGGGCACAGATACGCAGTATTTT. It is translated as CASRMYGGTDTQYF. V usage is TRBV10-2 and J usage is TRBJ2-3, with D possibly TRBD2 on 5 matching bases. Per germline, CDR1 WSHSY and CDR2 SAAADI. V dropped 6 bases and J dropped 1 base, with 11 bases sitting between them. This CDR3 comprises 14 residues.